These T cell receptor beta chains were read from a single sample in a study of blood T cell repertoires in COVID-19. Repertoires were generated with immunoSEQ multiplex PCR, while TCRdb's copy carries only in-frame clones and drops some. The data contain 130,000 to 150,000 clones, roughly 76% of them singletons. Sequences were obtained from peripheral blood. The receptors stem from a human donor with acute or convalescent COVID-19. The donor label of this sample is uncertain. Each CDR3 is given with its conserved first and last residue. Each record gives: V gene, clone size, CDR3 protein. Rows give clone size only sometimes, using once, few, many, or a class for an expanded clone.

V: TRBV3-1/TRBV3-2; size: .; CDR3: CASSPGTGGADYGYTF
V: TRBV6-5; size: .; CDR3: CASSPSTGPNYGYTF
V: TRBV24-1; size: .; CDR3: CATSDSGEGRDIQYF
V: TRBV30; size: .; CDR3: CAWSVAGSEAFF
V: TRBV6-5; size: few; CDR3: CASSSTGVGANVLTF
V: TRBV19; size: .; CDR3: CASSIRGQGGQPQHF
V: TRBV7-9; size: .; CDR3: CASSFFGSYEQYF
V: TRBV18; size: .; CDR3: CASSPQEGMNTEAFF
V: TRBV6-1; size: .; CDR3: CASSEEWGHYNSPLHF
V: TRBV30; size: .; CDR3: CAWSTRGEAFF
V: TRBV6-6; size: .; CDR3: CASTLSAGVTEAFF
V: TRBV5-1; size: once; CDR3: CASSLRPEDTEAFF
V: TRBV6-5; size: .; CDR3: CASRGQGFPNTEAFF
V: TRBV5-6; size: .; CDR3: CASSMASYIAKNIQYF
V: TRBV29-1; size: many; CDR3: CSDETSGGAGETQYF
V: TRBV5-5; size: .; CDR3: CASSLTANIQYF